The next 15 T cell receptor beta chains were all read from a single sample in a study of regulatory T cells in long-lasting Graves disease. Time point described: newly diagnosed GD, antithyroid drugs for less than 3 months. Preparation of the TCR library used RNA extracted from PBMCs. TCR beta libraries were built with iRepertoire HTBI primers and Arm-PCR of CDR3 regions. TCRdb itself ran the multiplex PCR reads through MiXCR, one entry per CDR3 protein. The table shows approximately 230,000 distinct CDR3 sequences, with roughly 18% occurring only once. The sample consisted of peripheral blood mononuclear cells (PBMCs), taken at new diagnosis, from a patient treated with antithyroid drugs. The receptors stem from a female donor with Graves disease.

This clonotype occurred many times. V gene TRBV11-2 combines with J gene TRBJ2-1; D is possibly TRBD1 (5 bases). Trimming stripped 2 bases from V and 5 bases from J, with 7 bases between. This CDR3 spans 13 amino acids. Germline CDR1 reads SGHAT; CDR2 reads FQNNGV. CDR3 amino acids: CASSLNRNNEQFF. CDR3 DNA: TGTGCCAGCAGCTTAAACAGGAACAATGAGCAGTTCTTC.

The sample holds a few counts of this clonotype. A read error may be the cause here, since a much bigger clone is one base away. The chain couples TRBV4-3 to TRBJ2-7; D call uncertain. From germline, CDR1 is LGHNA and CDR2 YSLEER. This CDR3 is built from 14 residues. Here the CDR3 reads CASSKDVRVYEQYF. CDR3 nucleotides: TGCGCCAGCAGCAAAGATGTTAGGGTCTACGAGCAGTACTTC.

This clonotype was seen at least ten times. This sequence joins TRBV7-3 and TRBJ2-1; 7 positions match TRBD2. V gave up 5 bases and J gave up 2 bases; unmatched junction bases: 6. The length of the CDR3 is 15 residues. Per germline, CDR1 SGHTA and CDR2 FQGTGA. CDR3 DNA sequence: TGTGCCAGCAGCCGGAGCGGGGCGACCTACAATGAGCAGTTCTTC. Translation gives CASSRSGATYNEQFF.

Regarding this clonotype: This likely came from a read error, as a far larger clone is one base away. The CDR3 ends on some other residue instead of the conserved phenylalanine or tryptophan, so this is likely a read error. The chain carries TRBV11-3 and TRBJ2-5; D may be TRBD2 (6 bases). Germline CDR1 SGHNT, CDR2 YENEEA. The V end lost 5 bases, the J end lost 2 bases, and 12 bases lay between the germline ends. The CDR3 has 14 residues. CDR3 protein: CASSESGLQETQYV. As DNA, the CDR3 is TGTGCCAGCAGCGAAAGTGGACTACAAGAGACCCAGTACGTC.

This clonotype was seen repeatedly, ten times or more. The rearrangement links TRBV18 to TRBJ1-1; 9 positions agree with TRBD1. J lost 3 bases, V lost 3 bases, and 8 bases had no gene match. The CDR3 length is 16 residues. Germline values: CDR1 KGHSH, CDR2 LQKENI. CDR3 sequence (DNA): TGTGCCAGCTCACCCAGGGCCGGACAGGGGTACACTGAAGCTTTCTTT. The encoded protein is CASSPRAGQGYTEAFF.

The gene calls are TRBV6-1 and TRBJ1-2; D possibly corresponds to TRBD1 (6 bases). Germline V gives CDR1 MNHNS, CDR2 SASEGT. V lost 7 bases to trimming and J lost 4 bases, with 25 bases between them. The CDR3 runs 17 residues. CDR3 sequence (DNA): TGTGCCAGCATCTTGGTATTAAGACCGGGACACCCCTATGGCTACACCTTC. Translation gives CASILVLRPGHPYGYTF.

Ten or more counts support this clonotype. In nucleotides, the CDR3 is TGTGCCAGTTCGGGCCAGCCTCGGAACACTGAAGCTTTCTTT. Its translation is CASSGQPRNTEAFF. This chain uses TRBV28 with TRBJ1-1; D is unclear. The CDR3 covers 14 residues. V was clipped by 9 bases and J by 1 base, with 15 bases between them. Germline CDR1 is MDHEN and CDR2 is SYDVKM.

J is TRBJ1-2 and V is TRBV10-3, with D perhaps TRBD1 (5 bases). This CDR3 is built from 13 residues. CDR1 is ENHRY, CDR2 SYGVKD, per germline. Trimming stripped 6 bases from V and 4 bases from J, with 12 bases between. CDR3 sequence: CAIRATGGYGYTF. CDR3 bases: TGTGCCATCAGGGCCACAGGTGGCTATGGCTACACCTTC.

The CDR3 loop is CASSFHNGYTF. In nucleotides, the CDR3 is TGTGCCAGCTCATTCCATAATGGCTACACCTTC. The genes are TRBV18 and TRBJ1-2; D unclear. This CDR3 has 11 amino acids. The V gene lost 5 bases and the J gene lost 6 bases, with 7 bases spanning the gap. Germline V CDR1 and CDR2: KGHSH, LQKENI.

This clonotype was seen at least ten times. V and J are TRBV5-1 and TRBJ2-7, with 9 bases aligning to TRBD1. The CDR3 is 17 amino acids. With 3 bases clipped from V and 0 bases from J, the junction kept 10 bases outside the gene matches. Germline V gives CDR1 SGHRS, CDR2 YFSETQ. The CDR3 DNA sequence: TGCGCCAGCAGCTCCTTACAGGGGGCGCAATTCTCCTACGAGCAGTACTTC. Residues: CASSSLQGAQFSYEQYF.

This clonotype has ten or more counts. The CDR3 DNA reads TGTGCCACCCAGCCGAGGACAGAATTAGCCAAAAACATTCAGTACTTC. Protein product: CATQPRTELAKNIQYF. V usage is TRBV15 and J usage is TRBJ2-4; tentative D call: TRBD1 (6 bases). The CDR3 extends over 16 amino acids. Germline CDR1 LNHNV, CDR2 YYDKDF (reference sequence). V lost 8 bases, J lost 0 bases, and 17 bases lay in between.

Many counts were recorded for this clonotype. The chain is built from TRBV18 and TRBJ2-5; maybe TRBD2 (7 bases). Germline values: CDR1 KGHSH, CDR2 LQKENI. The CDR3 length is 13 residues. The V and J ends lost 8 bases and 2 bases respectively, with 12 bases between them. The CDR3 coding sequence is TGTGCCAGCAGCCGGGGGGCGCAAGAGACCCAGTACTTC. Translating it yields CASSRGAQETQYF.

The chain carries TRBV4-2 and TRBJ2-7, with 9 bases matching TRBD2. CDR1 and CDR2 (germline): LGHNA, YNFKEQ. The CDR3 extends over 14 amino acids. The V and J ends lost 4 bases and 5 bases, in that order; junction bases with no gene match: 6. Here the CDR3 reads CASSPVAGAHEQYF. The CDR3 bases are TGTGCCAGCAGCCCGGTAGCGGGAGCTCACGAGCAGTACTTC.

The chain uses TRBV9 and TRBJ2-7, with 15 bases identical to TRBD2. Germline CDR1 is SGDLS and CDR2 is YYNGEE. The ends lost 0 bases at V and 7 bases at J; junction bases unmatched: 5. The CDR3 is made up of 16 amino acids. The CDR3 region has the DNA TGTGCCAGCAGCGTAGAGGGGACTAGCGGGAGGAGAGAGCAGTACTTC. Its protein is CASSVEGTSGRREQYF.

This clonotype was found many times. This rearrangement joins TRBV19 to TRBJ2-1; possibly TRBD1 or TRBD2 for D (6 bases each). Judging by the DNA end, TRBJ2-3 fits better; the J call may be wrong. The germline V gene encodes CDR1 LNHDA and CDR2 SQIVND (reference sequence). This CDR3 is built from 15 residues. The DNA for the CDR3 is TGTGCCAGTAGTCCCAGGAGGGGGGCCTCAGATACGCAGTATTTT. Translation gives CASSPRRGASDTQYF.